This T cell receptor beta chain emerged from a study of pediatric ulcerative colitis. V shed 6 bases and J shed 0 bases, with 11 bases lying between them. The V gene's germline CDR1 is SQVTM and CDR2 ANQGSEA. The CDR3 consists of 13 residues. Comment on this clone: Its antigen remains unknown.

Samples were sequenced at Survey level, maximum 500,000 reads. The method was immunoSEQ multiplex PCR; TCRdb's version includes in-frame clones alone and lacks a portion of them. The sample holds around 34,000 clones, roughly 81% seen once. Rectal tissue came from one to two pinch biopsies taken at colonoscopy. The diagnostic colonoscopy in ulcerative colitis patients preceded any immunosuppressive treatment. General study findings and limits: All ulcerative colitis patients, but no controls, carried a couple of rectal clonotypes. Acute severe colitis showed lower rectal diversity from clonal expansions.

The clonotype originates from a boy aged 5-17 years with mild ulcerative colitis. Sequenced input: gut tissue. The chain has TRBV29-1 and TRBJ1-1; D perhaps matches TRBD1 (5 bases). The CDR3 sequence: CSVVGGMNTEAFF. The CDR3 nucleotides are TGCAGCGTCGTGGGGGGGATGAACACTGAAGCTTTCTTT. The complete variable domain, with remaining parts taken from reference TRBV29-1 and TRBJ1-1, reads SAVISQKPSRDICQRGTSLTIQCQVDSQVTMMFWYRQQPGQSLTLIATANQGSEATYESGFVIDKFPISRPNLTFSTLTVSNMSPEDSSIYLCSVVGGMNTEAFFGQGTRLTVV.